The 28 T cell receptor beta chains given below trace back to one sample, sequenced in a study of response to subunit inactivated influenza vaccine (dated by TCRdb to 2016 to 2019). Library method: RT-PCR. Sequenced using an Illumina HiSeq 2500. Using fastp at Q25 and MiXCR, TCRdb reprocessed the public reads and kept productive beta chains. Entries that share a CDR3 protein sequence are merged under the most common genes and DNA. The sample table shows about 500,000 distinct CDR3 sequences, and approximately 15% are seen once. The ten largest account for 3% to 3.5% of the sample. This sample comprised CD4+ T cells sorted from PBMCs, obtained around 25 months after vaccination. All receptors derive from a man aged 45 to 75 who received an inactivated influenza vaccine. Donor details come from another sample of the same person, matched by shared clones.

Concerning this clonotype: A read error may explain this, as a much larger clone is one base away. J is TRBJ1-4 and V is TRBV25-1; 7 bases line up with TRBD1. CDR3 length: 15 amino acids. Germline lookup yields CDR1 MGHDK and CDR2 SYGVNS. The CDR3 protein is CAGSEATGSNEKLFF. The CDR3 DNA follows: TGTGCCGGCAGTGAAGCGACAGGGTCTAATGAAAAACTGTTTTTT.

There are a few counts of this clonotype. The chain carries TRBV6-4 and TRBJ1-6; maybe TRBD1 (5 bases). This CDR3 is 14 amino acids long. Trimming pared 3 bases from V and 6 bases from J, leaving 9 bases between. Germline V gives CDR1 MRHNA, CDR2 SNTAGT. The DNA for the CDR3 is TGTGCCAGCAGTGAAGGGGTGGGTAATTCACCCCTCCACTTT. Its protein product is CASSEGVGNSPLHF.

The CDR3 region is CAWSVQGAYEQYF. Written as DNA, the CDR3 is TGTGCCTGGAGTGTTCAGGGGGCTTACGAGCAGTACTTC. V usage is TRBV30 and J usage is TRBJ2-7; 8 bases match TRBD1. The CDR3 totals 13 residues. After removal of 0 bases from V and 4 bases from J, the junction contained 2 bases not matched to a gene. The germline CDR1 and CDR2 sequences are GTSNPN and SVGIG (reference sequence).

This clonotype appeared a few times. The V call is TRBV7-3, the J call TRBJ2-1; 9 bases agree with TRBD2. This CDR3 has 13 amino acids. V gave up 4 bases and J gave up 15 bases; unmatched junction bases: 10. Looked up from germline, CDR1 is SGHTA and CDR2 is FQGTGA. Here the CDR3 DNA reads TGTGCCAGCAGCTACAATAGCGGGAGAGACCTGTTCTTC. Amino acids: CASSYNSGRDLFF.

The V call is TRBV28, the J call TRBJ2-1; weak D call: TRBD1 (6 bases). CDR3 length: 15 amino acids. From germline, CDR1 is MDHEN and CDR2 SYDVKM. Trimming pared 4 bases from V and 4 bases from J, leaving 14 bases between. The CDR3 DNA is TGTGCCAGCAGTTCCGCAGGGGCAGGTTACAATGAGCAGTTCTTC. It translates to CASSSAGAGYNEQFF.

This clonotype was recorded at least ten times. The rearrangement joins TRBV24-1 to TRBJ2-1; D assignment may be TRBD1 or TRBD2 (7 bases each). This CDR3 is built from 15 residues. The V gene's germline CDR1 is KGHDR and CDR2 SFDVKD. V lost 4 bases, J lost 5 bases, and 14 bases lay in between. CDR3 bases: TGTGCCACCAGTGACTGGGGGAGGGGGCACAATGAGCAGTTCTTC. Its protein product is CATSDWGRGHNEQFF.

The V and J genes are TRBV29-1 and TRBJ2-4; D not certain. V lost 3 bases to trimming and J lost 8 bases, with 8 bases between them. Germline CDR1 reads SQVTM; CDR2 reads ANQGSEA. The CDR3 has 11 residues. The CDR3 region is CSVDISDIQYF. The CDR3 nucleotides read TGCAGCGTTGATATCTCGGACATTCAGTACTTC.

This chain links TRBV6-2 or TRBV6-3 with TRBJ2-5; 8 nucleotides line up with TRBD2. Germline trimming cut 4 bases from V and 3 bases from J; bases unmatched to any gene: 4. The CDR3 runs 14 residues. Per germline, CDR1 MNHEY and CDR2 SVGEGT. CDR3 nucleotides: TGTGCCAGCAGTTCAAATAGCGGGAAAGAGACCCAGTACTTC. Protein: CASSSNSGKETQYF.

This clonotype was observed a handful of times. This rearrangement joins TRBV7-2 to TRBJ2-3; D uncertain. V was trimmed by 5 bases and J by 1 base, leaving 7 bases between them. Germline V CDR1 and CDR2: SGHTA, FQGNSA. This CDR3 has 13 amino acids. The CDR3 DNA reads TGTGCCAGCAGCATTACAGGCACAGATACGCAGTATTTT. Amino acid sequence: CASSITGTDTQYF. The full variable domain, with the rest looked up from reference TRBV7-2 and TRBJ2-3, is GAGVSQSPSNKVTEKGKDVELRCDPISGHTALYWYRQSLGQGLEFLIYFQGNSAPDKSGLPSDRFSAERTGGSVSTLTIQRTQQEDSAVYLCASSITGTDTQYFGPGTRLTVL.

In this sample, this clonotype turned up many times. The rearrangement joins TRBV11-2 to TRBJ2-1; TRBD2 agrees at 13 bases. Per the germline V gene, CDR1 is SGHAT and CDR2 is FQNNGV. V lost 5 bases to trimming and J lost 15 bases; unmatched junction nucleotides: 4. The CDR3 extends over 12 amino acids. Here the CDR3 reads CASSLTSGRAFF. The CDR3 DNA is TGTGCCAGCAGCCTTACTAGCGGGAGGGCGTTCTTC. The full variable domain, completed using reference TRBV11-2 and TRBJ2-1, is EAGVAQSPRYKIIEKRQSVAFWCNPISGHATLYWYQQILGQGPKLLIQFQNNGVVDDSQLPKDRFSAERLKGVDSTLKIQPAKLEDSAVYLCASSLTSGRAFFGPGTRLTVL.

The rearrangement joins TRBV6-1 to TRBJ1-1; possibly TRBD1 for D (5 bases). V was shortened by 6 bases and J by 1 base, with 9 bases between the two germline ends. CDR3 length: 13 amino acids. The germline V gene encodes CDR1 MNHNS and CDR2 SASEGT. The CDR3 sequence is CASRTDRNTEAFF. DNA for the CDR3: TGTGCCAGCAGAACCGACAGGAACACTGAAGCTTTCTTT.

This clonotype was counted a few times. The V call is TRBV19, the J call TRBJ2-4; 7 bases match TRBD1. Trimming removed 6 bases from V and 7 bases from J; junction bases left unmatched: 9. This CDR3 is built from 14 residues. CDR1 and CDR2 (germline): LNHDA, SQIVND (reference sequence). This chain's CDR3 is CASRAQGVGNIQYF. In DNA, the CDR3 is TGTGCCAGTAGGGCCCAGGGGGTAGGGAACATTCAGTACTTC.

This clonotype was counted many times. The gene calls are TRBV10-3 and TRBJ2-5; D tentatively reads TRBD1 or TRBD2 (5 bases each). V lost 0 bases, J lost 5 bases, and 7 bases lay in between. The CDR3 covers 13 residues. Looked up from germline, CDR1 is ENHRY and CDR2 is SYGVKD. The CDR3: CAISESGVETQYF. For the CDR3, the DNA is TGTGCCATCAGTGAGTCGGGGGTGGAGACCCAGTACTTC.

This clonotype was observed a few times. Here the CDR3 DNA reads TGTGCCAGCAGCTTGACGTTTGGGGACACTGAAGCTTTCTTT. Its protein is CASSLTFGDTEAFF. The chain couples TRBV6-1 to TRBJ1-1; D is unclear. The CDR3 sequence is 14 residues long. Per the germline V gene, CDR1 is MNHNS and CDR2 is SASEGT. V was pared by 6 bases and J by 3 bases, with 14 bases between.

V gene TRBV4-1 combines with J gene TRBJ2-7; the match to TRBD1 covers 7 bases. CDR1 MGHRA and CDR2 YSYEKL come from the germline V gene. The CDR3 consists of 16 residues. J lost 4 bases, V lost 1 base, and 10 bases had no gene match. CDR3 residues: CASSQGTGQPFYEQYF. In nucleotides, the CDR3 is TGCGCCAGCAGCCAAGGTACGGGACAGCCCTTTTACGAGCAGTACTTC.

This clonotype was picked up a small number of times. This chain links TRBV5-1 with TRBJ1-2; tentatively, D is TRBD1 (5 bases). Germline lookup yields CDR1 SGHRS and CDR2 YFSETQ. The CDR3 runs 14 residues. Trimming took off 0 bases at V and 6 bases at J, with 12 bases between the two ends. The CDR3, as DNA: TGCGCCAGCAGCTTGGTTAGTCAGGGTGATGGCTACACCTTC. It codes for CASSLVSQGDGYTF.

This clonotype appeared a few times. V gene TRBV11-3 combines with J gene TRBJ2-1; D is undetermined. The germline V gene has CDR1 SGHNT and CDR2 YENEEA. Trimming stripped 5 bases from V and 8 bases from J, with 13 bases between. The CDR3 runs to 13 residues. The DNA for the CDR3 is TGTGCCAGCAGCCGCACACAGTTGGATGAGCAGTTCTTC. Translating gives CASSRTQLDEQFF.

V usage is TRBV6-2 or TRBV6-3 and J usage is TRBJ2-1, with D possibly matching TRBD2 (5 bases). The CDR3 is 17 amino acids. Looked up from germline, CDR1 is MNHEY and CDR2 is SVGEGT. Trimming left V 4 bases short and J 7 bases short, with 23 bases between. CDR3 amino acids: CASSSIRGLGPGNEQFF. The CDR3 region has the DNA TGTGCCAGCAGTTCAATTAGAGGGCTGGGCCCGGGGAATGAGCAGTTCTTC.

The chain carries TRBV3-1 and TRBJ2-4, with D possibly being TRBD2 (5 bases). The CDR3 is 16 amino acids. V was cut by 5 bases and J by 1 base, with 15 bases left in between. Germline values: CDR1 LGHDT, CDR2 YNNKEL (reference sequence). The CDR3 sequence: CASSNLYGSAKNIQYF. The CDR3 DNA sequence: TGTGCCAGCAGCAACCTCTATGGGAGTGCCAAAAACATTCAGTACTTC.

The chain is built from TRBV11-2 and TRBJ2-4; a weak D match, TRBD2 (7 bases). The germline V gene has CDR1 SGHAT and CDR2 FQNNGV. V was trimmed by 5 bases and J by 8 bases, leaving 13 bases between them. This CDR3 has 13 amino acids. Here the CDR3 DNA reads TGTGCCAGCAGCCGGGGGGCCACGGACATTCAGTACTTC. Its translation is CASSRGATDIQYF.

V and J are TRBV6-1 and TRBJ2-7, with D possibly being TRBD2 (7 bases). V was shortened by 5 bases and J by 6 bases, with 17 bases between the two germline ends. The CDR3 totals 14 residues. Per the germline V gene, CDR1 is MNHNS and CDR2 is SASEGT. This CDR3 is CASSSGTPRGEQYF. CDR3 bases: TGTGCCAGCAGTAGCGGGACACCCCGGGGCGAGCAGTACTTC.

The V gene is TRBV3-1, the J gene TRBJ1-1, with a possible D match to TRBD1 (5 bases). The CDR3 covers 15 residues. Germline-derived CDR1 and CDR2 are LGHDT and YNNKEL (reference sequence). V was clipped by 3 bases and J by 2 bases, with 13 bases between them. The CDR3 DNA follows: TGTGCCAGCAGCCACTCCACGACAGCTAACACTGAAGCTTTCTTT. Protein product: CASSHSTTANTEAFF.

The rearrangement uses TRBV19 and TRBJ2-2, with D maybe TRBD1 (5 bases). Trimming removed 7 bases from V and 5 bases from J, with 14 bases in between. CDR1 and CDR2 from the germline V gene are LNHDA and SQIVND (reference sequence). The length of the CDR3 is 14 residues. Written as DNA, the CDR3 is TGTGCCAGTACCGTCCAGGGTAGGACCGGGGAGCTGTTTTTT. Protein sequence: CASTVQGRTGELFF.

The V gene is TRBV12-3 or TRBV12-4, the J gene TRBJ2-5; maybe TRBD1 (6 bases). The CDR3 covers 13 residues. With 5 bases removed from V and 5 bases from J, the gap between germline ends came to 12 bases. This chain's CDR3 is CASSNTGSETQYF. The CDR3 DNA reads TGTGCCAGCAGTAACACAGGGTCCGAGACCCAGTACTTC.

This chain uses TRBV12-3 or TRBV12-4 with TRBJ1-5; no clear D gene. Deletions cut 4 bases from V and 5 bases from J, with 9 bases between. This CDR3 is 13 amino acids long. The CDR3 here is CASSSGGHQPQHF. DNA for the CDR3: TGTGCCAGCAGTTCAGGTGGCCATCAGCCCCAGCATTTT.

This clonotype turned up a few times. This sequence joins TRBV29-1 and TRBJ2-1, with D possibly being TRBD1 or TRBD2 (5 bases each). Germline CDR1 reads SQVTM; CDR2 reads ANQGSEA. The CDR3 contains 14 residues. V lost 7 bases to trimming and J lost 3 bases, with 16 bases between them. CDR3 nucleotide sequence: TGCAGCGCCCGACTCGGGGCGATCTACAATGAGCAGTTCTTC. It yields the protein CSARLGAIYNEQFF.

This rearrangement joins TRBV6-1 to TRBJ2-6; possible D gene TRBD1, 6 bases. V was pared by 6 bases and J by 4 bases, with 13 bases between. Per the germline V gene, CDR1 is MNHNS and CDR2 is SASEGT. The CDR3 runs 15 residues. CDR3 loop: CASSPTGIGANVLTF. CDR3 DNA: TGTGCCAGCAGCCCCACAGGGATAGGGGCCAACGTCCTGACTTTC.

V is TRBV2 and J is TRBJ2-5; 11 positions agree with TRBD2. CDR3 length: 16 residues. Germline CDR1 is SNHLY and CDR2 is FYNNEI. V shed 5 bases and J 1 base; nucleotides not matched to a gene: 6. CDR3 in amino acids: CASSSSGRPPQETQYF. In nucleotides, the CDR3 is TGTGCCAGCAGTTCTAGCGGGAGGCCGCCCCAAGAGACCCAGTACTTC.